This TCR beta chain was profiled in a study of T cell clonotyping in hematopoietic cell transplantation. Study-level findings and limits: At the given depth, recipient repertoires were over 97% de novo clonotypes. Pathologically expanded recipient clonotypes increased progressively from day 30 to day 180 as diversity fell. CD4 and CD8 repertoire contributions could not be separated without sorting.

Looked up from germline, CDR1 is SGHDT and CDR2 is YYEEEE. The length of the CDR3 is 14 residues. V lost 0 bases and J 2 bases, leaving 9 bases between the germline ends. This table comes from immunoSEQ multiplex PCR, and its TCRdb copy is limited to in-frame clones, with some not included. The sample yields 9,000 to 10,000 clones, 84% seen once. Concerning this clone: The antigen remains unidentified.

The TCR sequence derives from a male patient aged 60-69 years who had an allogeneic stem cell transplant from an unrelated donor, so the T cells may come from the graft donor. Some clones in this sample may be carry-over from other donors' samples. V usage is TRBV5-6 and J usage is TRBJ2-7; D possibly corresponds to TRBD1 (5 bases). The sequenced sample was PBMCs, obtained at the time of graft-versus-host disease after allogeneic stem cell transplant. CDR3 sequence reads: CASSLELGPYEQYF. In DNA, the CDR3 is TGTGCCAGCAGCTTGGAGCTGGGGCCCTACGAGCAGTACTTC.